One T cell receptor (beta chain) is described in this entry. Its antigen remains unknown. The data were taken from a study of cytotoxic CD8 clonotypes in ibrutinib-treated CLL. Study information: Patients attained some 25 partial and 2 complete responses; at median approximately 68 months, about 14 remained remitted while around twelve progressed.

Whole-study findings and limits: Clonality increased at ibrutinib response, then returned toward baseline at progression. The clonality rise at ibrutinib response reflected private clonotype expansion.

Here immunoSEQ multiplex PCR was the method, and the copy in TCRdb shows in-frame clones only, minus some. This table holds more than 200,000 clones, roughly 70% found once. Looked up from germline, CDR1 is MDHEN and CDR2 is SYDVKM. There are 15 residues in the CDR3. Deletions cut 2 bases from V and 5 bases from J, with 13 bases between. The chain is built from TRBV28 and TRBJ1-5; no definite D call. The TCR sequence derives from a human donor with chronic lymphocytic leukemia. Sample: PBMCs, taken after 24 months of ibrutinib treatment. CDR3 coding DNA: TGTGCCAGCAGTTTAGCGGGGAGGGAAGATCAGCCCCAGCATTTT. Protein product: CASSLAGREDQPQHF.